The entry below describes one T cell receptor beta chain. This CDR3 has 15 amino acids. CDR1 is LGHDT, CDR2 YNNKEL, per germline (reference sequence). Between the trimmed V and J ends, which lost 0 bases and 8 bases, there was a span of 13 bases. In the original workflow: Scientists estimated how many nucleated cells there were by amplifying reference gene primers. Sequenced by immunoSEQ multiplex PCR; TCRdb stores in-frame clones only, minus some. V and J calls and clone size come straight from that table; D and trimming were deduced from the DNA. Among around 270,000 clones listed, 84% were seen once. These data originate in a study of blood T cell repertoires in COVID-19. Study-level background: Acute and convalescent COVID-19 specimens originated in the United States, Italy and Spain. Sample material is recorded as cDNA or gDNA derived from T cells, B-cell-depleted T cells, or PBMCs.

J is TRBJ1-4 and V is TRBV3-1 (or the pseudogene TRBV3-2); D is ambiguous. This TCR came from a woman in her 40s who had recovered from COVID-19. The material sequenced was peripheral blood. The CDR3 sequence is CASSQESRSGEKLFF. The CDR3 DNA reads TGTGCCAGCAGCCAAGAGTCTCGGTCGGGGGAAAAACTGTTTTTT.